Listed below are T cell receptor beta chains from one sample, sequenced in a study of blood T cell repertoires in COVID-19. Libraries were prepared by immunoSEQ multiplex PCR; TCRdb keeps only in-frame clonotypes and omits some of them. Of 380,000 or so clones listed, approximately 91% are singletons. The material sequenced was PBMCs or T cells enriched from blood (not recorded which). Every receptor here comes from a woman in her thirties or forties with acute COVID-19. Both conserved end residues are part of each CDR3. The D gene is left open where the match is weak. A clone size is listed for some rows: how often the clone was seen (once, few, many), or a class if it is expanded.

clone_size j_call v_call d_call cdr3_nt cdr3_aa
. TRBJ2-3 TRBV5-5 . TGTGCCAGCAGCTTAGCCTCTCGTCGCACAGATACGCAGTATTTT CASSLASRRTDTQYF
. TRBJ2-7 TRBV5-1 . TGCGCCAGCAGCTTGTATTCGGCAGGGGCCCCTGGCGAGCAGTACTTC CASSLYSAGAPGEQYF
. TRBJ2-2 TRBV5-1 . TGCGCCAGCACCCCAGGTACCGGGGAGCTGTTTTTT CASTPGTGELFF
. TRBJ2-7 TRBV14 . TGTGCCAGCAGCCAAGGGCCGAGGGACGAGCAGTACTTC CASSQGPRDEQYF
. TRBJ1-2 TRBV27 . TGTGCCAGCACAAAGGAGGGCTACACCTTC CASTKEGYTF
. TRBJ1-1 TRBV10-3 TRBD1 TGTGCCATCAGTAAACGGGACAGGGGGCCAGGGAACACTGAAGCTTTCTTT CAISKRDRGPGNTEAFF
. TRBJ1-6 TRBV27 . TGTGCCAGCAGTTTGGTAGAACCGGGAAATTCACCCCTCCACTTT CASSLVEPGNSPLHF
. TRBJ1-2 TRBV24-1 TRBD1 TGTGCCACCAGTGATTCCAGGGGGCGAGACTATGGCTACACCTTC CATSDSRGRDYGYTF
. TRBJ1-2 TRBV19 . TGTGCCAGTAGTTTACGGGACACTGCTAACTATGGCTACACCTTC CASSLRDTANYGYTF
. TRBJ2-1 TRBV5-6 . TGTGCCAGCAGCTTGGTGGGCAGCTACAATGAGCAGTTCTTC CASSLVGSYNEQFF
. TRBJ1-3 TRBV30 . TGTGCCTGGAGTGTTTCCAGGGTTATAGGAAACACCATATATTTT CAWSVSRVIGNTIYF
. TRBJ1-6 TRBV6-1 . TGTGCCAGCAGTGACCCAGGGTCCAGGAATTCACCCCTCCACTTT CASSDPGSRNSPLHF
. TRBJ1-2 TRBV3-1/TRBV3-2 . TGTGCCAGCAGCCAAGTTCAACAAGTCTATGGCTACACCTTC CASSQVQQVYGYTF
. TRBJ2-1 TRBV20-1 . TGCAGTGCTGAGAACCAAAATGAGCAGTTCTTC CSAENQNEQFF
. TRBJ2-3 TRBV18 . TGTGCCAGCTCACCCGTCAGATCTAGCACAGATACGCAGTATTTT CASSPVRSSTDTQYF
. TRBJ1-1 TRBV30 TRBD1 TGTGCCTGGGATAAGGGGGCCGATCGAGCTTTCTTT CAWDKGADRAFF
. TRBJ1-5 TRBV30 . TGTGCCTGGAGTGACAGATCCAGCAATCAGCCCCAGCATTTT CAWSDRSSNQPQHF
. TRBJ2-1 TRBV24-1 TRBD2 TGTGCCACCAGTTCTTCAGCGGGGGTTAACAATGAGCAGTTCTTC CATSSSAGVNNEQFF
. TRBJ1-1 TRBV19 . TGTGCCAGTAAGTGGAGTACGGGGGGCACCACTGAAGCTTTCTTT CASKWSTGGTTEAFF
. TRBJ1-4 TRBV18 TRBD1 TGTGCCAGCTCCACGGGACAGGGGGGCGGTGAAAAACTGTTTTTT CASSTGQGGGEKLFF
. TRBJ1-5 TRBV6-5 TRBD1 TGTGCCAGCAGCTCCGGGACAGGGGGATATCAGCCCCAGCATTTT CASSSGTGGYQPQHF
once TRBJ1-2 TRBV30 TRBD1 TGTGCCTGGACCTCTAACAGGGGATCCTATGGCTACACCTTC CAWTSNRGSYGYTF